Listed below are T cell receptor beta chains from one sample, sequenced in a study of blood T cell repertoires in COVID-19. The method was immunoSEQ multiplex PCR; TCRdb's version includes in-frame clones alone and lacks a portion of them. The sample carries almost 250,000 clones, around 89% recorded once. The material sequenced was PBMCs or T cells enriched from blood (not recorded which). These receptors were taken from a woman in her thirties who had recovered from COVID-19. CDR3s include the opening cysteine and the closing phenylalanine or tryptophan. The order of the fields is V gene, clone size, D gene, J gene, CDR3 protein, CDR3 DNA. A D gene is named only where the DNA matches it firmly. Clone sizes are given selectively: once, few, many, or a class where the clone is expanded.

>TRBV19|NA|TRBD1|TRBJ1-2
CASSTGTGVGGYTF
TGTGCCAGTAGTACTGGGACAGGGGTAGGTGGCTACACCTTC
>TRBV30|NA|TRBD1|TRBJ1-1
CASLRDRRMNTEAFF
TGTGCCTCTCTCCGGGACAGGCGAATGAACACTGAAGCTTTCTTT
>TRBV4-1|NA|NA|TRBJ2-1
CASSPNQGLQAYNEQFF
TGCGCCAGCAGCCCTAACCAGGGATTACAGGCCTACAATGAGCAGTTCTTC
>TRBV19|NA|NA|TRBJ1-2
CASSGTANYGYTF
TGTGCCAGTAGTGGCACAGCTAACTATGGCTACACCTTC
>TRBV5-1|NA|NA|TRBJ2-1
CASSLGGSGNNEQFF
TGCGCCAGCAGCTTGGGAGGAAGCGGTAACAATGAGCAGTTCTTC
>TRBV29-1|once|TRBD1|TRBJ1-2
CSVAGVGQIDGYTF
TGCAGCGTTGCCGGGGTGGGACAGATCGATGGCTACACCTTC
>TRBV19|NA|NA|TRBJ1-1
CASKRGLNTEAFF
TGTGCCTCCAAAAGGGGTTTAAACACTGAAGCTTTCTTT
>TRBV28|NA|TRBD2|TRBJ2-1
CASPPGGTNDNEQFF
TGTGCCAGCCCCCCGGGGGGGACCAACGACAATGAGCAGTTCTTC
>TRBV27|once|NA|TRBJ1-2
CASSLKFPAGIYGYTF
TGTGCCAGCAGTTTAAAATTTCCGGCCGGGATCTATGGCTACACCTTC
>TRBV4-1|NA|NA|TRBJ1-4
CASSHNQGTNEKLFF
TGCGCCAGCAGCCATAACCAGGGTACTAATGAAAAACTGTTTTTT
>TRBV29-1|NA|NA|TRBJ1-3
CSVGGDGPSGNTIYF
TGCAGCGTCGGAGGGGACGGGCCCTCTGGAAACACCATATATTTT
>TRBV4-2|few|TRBD1|TRBJ1-2
CASSRLGQGMWDYGYTF
TGTGCCAGCAGCCGCCTTGGACAGGGAATGTGGGACTATGGCTACACCTTC
>TRBV24-1|NA|TRBD2|TRBJ2-1
CATSGSWGRANEQFF
TGTGCCACCAGTGGCTCGTGGGGGAGGGCCAATGAGCAGTTCTTC
>TRBV20-1|once|NA|TRBJ1-2
CSARQGYGYTF
TGCAGTGCTAGACAGGGCTATGGCTACACCTTC